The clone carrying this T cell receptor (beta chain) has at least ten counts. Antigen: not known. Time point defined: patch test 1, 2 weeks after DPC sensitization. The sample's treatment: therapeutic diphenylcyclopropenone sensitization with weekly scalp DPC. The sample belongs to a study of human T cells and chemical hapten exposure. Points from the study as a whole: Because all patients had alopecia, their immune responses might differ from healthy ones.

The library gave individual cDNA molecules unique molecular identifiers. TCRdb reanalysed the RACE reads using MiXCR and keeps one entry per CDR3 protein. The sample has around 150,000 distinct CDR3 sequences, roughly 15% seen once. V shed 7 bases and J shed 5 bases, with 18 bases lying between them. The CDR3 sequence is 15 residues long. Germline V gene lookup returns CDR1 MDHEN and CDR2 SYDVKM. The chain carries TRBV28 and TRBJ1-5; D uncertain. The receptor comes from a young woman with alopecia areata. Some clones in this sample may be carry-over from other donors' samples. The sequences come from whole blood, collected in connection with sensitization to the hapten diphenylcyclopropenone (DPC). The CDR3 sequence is CASTPRFGRDQPQHF. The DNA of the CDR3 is TGTGCCAGCACCCCTAGGTTTGGCCGGGATCAGCCCCAGCATTTT.